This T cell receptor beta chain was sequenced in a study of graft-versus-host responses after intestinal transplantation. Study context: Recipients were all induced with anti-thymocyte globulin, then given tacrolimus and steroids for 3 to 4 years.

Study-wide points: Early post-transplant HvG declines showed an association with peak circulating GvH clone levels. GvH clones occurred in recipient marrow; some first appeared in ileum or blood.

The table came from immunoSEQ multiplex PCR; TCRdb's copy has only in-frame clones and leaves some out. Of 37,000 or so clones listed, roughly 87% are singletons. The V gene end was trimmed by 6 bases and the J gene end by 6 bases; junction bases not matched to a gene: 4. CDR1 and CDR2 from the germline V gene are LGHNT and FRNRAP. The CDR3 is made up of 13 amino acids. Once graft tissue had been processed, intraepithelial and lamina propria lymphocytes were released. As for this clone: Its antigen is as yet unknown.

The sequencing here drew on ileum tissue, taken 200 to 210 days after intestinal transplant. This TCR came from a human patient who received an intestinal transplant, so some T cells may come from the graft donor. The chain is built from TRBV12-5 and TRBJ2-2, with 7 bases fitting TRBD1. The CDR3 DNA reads TGTGCTAGTGGGTCTACAGGGGCCGGGGAGCTGTTTTTT. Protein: CASGSTGAGELFF.